This T cell receptor (beta chain) was sequenced for a study of T cell responses to AZD1222 COVID-19 vaccine. Method: immunoSEQ multiplex PCR; TCRdb's copy keeps in-frame clones and lacks some. The sample holds under 95,000 clones, 85% to 90% seen once. This specimen consisted of peripheral blood, obtained 28 days after the second AZD1222 dose. The sequence was obtained from an adult who received the AZD1222 COVID-19 vaccine.

The CDR3 DNA is TGCGCCAGCAGCTTAGGGGGGAGAGAGACCCAGTACTTC. This translates into CASSLGGRETQYF. The chain joins TRBV5-1 to TRBJ2-5; TRBD1 or TRBD2 may be the D gene (6 bases each). V was cut by 2 bases and J by 4 bases, with 9 bases left in between. This CDR3 has 13 amino acids. CDR1 and CDR2 from the germline V gene are SGHRS and YFSETQ.